This T cell receptor beta chain derives from a study of human CD8 memory T cell subsets. CDR3 length: 14 amino acids. Germline V gene data show CDR1 as DFQATT and CDR2 as SNEGSKA (reference sequence). UMI-labeled 5' RACE produced the TCR beta libraries. After re-calling the 5' RACE reads, TCRdb lists one entry per CDR3 protein, DNA absent. The sample totals fewer than 20,000 distinct CDR3 sequences. The gene calls are TRBV20-1 and TRBJ1-5; the TCRdb call, TRBD1, lacks DNA for checking. The sequence was obtained from a human donor in good health. The specimen was CD8+ stem-like memory T cells (TSCM and TCM) sorted from PBMCs. Subset reported: stem-like memory CD8 T cells (TSTEM), CCR7+ PD-1- TIGIT-. CDR3 residues: CSARLPGPAQPQHF.